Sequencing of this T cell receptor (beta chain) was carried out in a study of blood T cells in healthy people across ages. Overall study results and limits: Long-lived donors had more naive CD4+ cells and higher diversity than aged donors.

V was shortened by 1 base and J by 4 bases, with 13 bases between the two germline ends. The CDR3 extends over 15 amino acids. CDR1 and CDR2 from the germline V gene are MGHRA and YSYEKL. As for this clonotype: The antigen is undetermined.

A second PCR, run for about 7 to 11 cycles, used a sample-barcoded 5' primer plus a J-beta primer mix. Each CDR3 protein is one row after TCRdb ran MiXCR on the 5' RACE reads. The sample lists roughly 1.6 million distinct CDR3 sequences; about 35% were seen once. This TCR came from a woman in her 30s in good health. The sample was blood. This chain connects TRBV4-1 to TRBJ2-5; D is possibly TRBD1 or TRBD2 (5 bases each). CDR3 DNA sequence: TGCGCCAGCAGCCAAGCACGGGGTGGGGGAGAGACCCAGTACTTC. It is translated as CASSQARGGGETQYF.